Shown below are 14 T cell receptor beta chains from a single sample sequenced in a study of T-cell reconstitution after alpha-beta-depleted transplantation in children. Preparing the TCRbeta library involved the use of unique molecular identifiers. TCRdb called the PCR reads again in MiXCR, with one record for every CDR3 protein. The sample has about 580,000 distinct CDR3 sequences, roughly a quarter seen once; the top ten hold less than 40%. The sequenced sample was PBMCs, obtained before TCRalphabeta/CD19-depleted stem cell transplant. The source is a boy under three years old with Wiskott-Aldrich syndrome, due to receive a stem cell transplant.

The sample holds a few counts of this clonotype. J is TRBJ2-1 and V is TRBV29-1; D possibly uses TRBD1 or TRBD2 (5 bases each). The germline CDR1 and CDR2 sequences are SQVTM and ANQGSEA. CDR3 size: 14 residues. Trimming stripped 4 bases from V and 6 bases from J, with 16 bases between. The CDR3 coding sequence is TGCAGCGTTGCCGGGACCCCATCACCCAATGAGCAGTTCTTC. It encodes CSVAGTPSPNEQFF.

V gene TRBV20-1 combines with J gene TRBJ2-3; the D gene is possibly TRBD1 (6 bases). V was shortened by 6 bases and J by 0 bases, with 13 bases between the two germline ends. CDR3 length equals 14 residues. Germline V gene lookup returns CDR1 DFQATT and CDR2 SNEGSKA (reference sequence). CDR3 bases: TGCAGTGCCCTCATGCAGGGGAGCACAGATACGCAGTATTTT. Translating gives CSALMQGSTDTQYF.

V gene TRBV14 combines with J gene TRBJ1-1, with TRBD1 matching over 12 bases. V was pared by 5 bases and J by 4 bases, with 8 bases of the junction left unmatched. From germline, CDR1 is SGHDN and CDR2 FVKESK. CDR3 length: 16 residues. The CDR3 DNA follows: TGTGCCAGCAGCGGGGGGGGGACAGGGGGCCTCACTGAAGCTTTCTTT. It is translated as CASSGGGTGGLTEAFF.

The chain combines TRBV6-5 with TRBJ2-5; 9 positions agree with TRBD2. The CDR3 loop spans 16 amino acids. CDR1 is MNHEY and CDR2 is SVGAGI in the germline V gene. V shed 2 bases and J 2 bases; nucleotides not matched to a gene: 6. CDR3 residues: CASSYLSSGAQETQYF. CDR3 nucleotide sequence: TGTGCCAGCAGTTACCTCTCTAGCGGGGCTCAAGAGACCCAGTACTTC.

The chain couples TRBV7-2 to TRBJ2-7, with 9 bases lining up with TRBD2. The germline CDR1 and CDR2 sequences are SGHTA and FQGNSA. With V trimmed by 2 bases and J by 6 bases, 8 bases remained unmatched. The CDR3 totals 15 residues. The CDR3 DNA is TGTGCCAGCAGCTTAAGAGGTAGCGGGAGTTTCGAGCAGTACTTC. It is translated as CASSLRGSGSFEQYF.

This clonotype was counted a few times. The chain has TRBV11-2 and TRBJ2-2, with 10 bases fitting TRBD2. Looked up from germline, CDR1 is SGHAT and CDR2 is FQNNGV. CDR3 length: 18 amino acids. V trimming: 1 base; J trimming: 3 bases; junction bases outside the gene matches: 8. The CDR3 region has the DNA TGTGCCAGCAGCTTAGGCAGAGCGGGAGGGCGGTACACCGGGGAGCTGTTTTTT. Translation gives CASSLGRAGGRYTGELFF.

The chain has TRBV20-1 and TRBJ1-6, with D unresolved. Germline V gene sequence: CDR1 DFQATT, CDR2 SNEGSKA (reference sequence). The CDR3 contains 12 residues. Between the trimmed V and J ends, which lost 3 bases and 6 bases, there was a span of 6 bases. The CDR3 coding sequence is TGCAGTGCTAGGAGGGCTAATTCACCCCTCCACTTT. Protein: CSARRANSPLHF.

In this sample, this clonotype turned up a few times. This rearrangement joins TRBV7-2 to TRBJ2-1; TRBD2 is a possible D gene (6 bases). V lost 3 bases and J lost 9, with 15 bases in between. Per germline, CDR1 SGHTA and CDR2 FQGNSA. This CDR3 spans 14 amino acids. Here the CDR3 DNA reads TGTGCCAGCAGCTTGAGACTAGAAGGTTCTGAGCAGTTCTTC. This gives the protein CASSLRLEGSEQFF.

The rearrangement links TRBV9 to TRBJ2-2, with D perhaps TRBD1 (6 bases). Germline loops: CDR1 SGDLS, CDR2 YYNGEE. With 0 bases removed from V and 6 bases from J, the gap between germline ends came to 9 bases. The CDR3 loop spans 14 amino acids. For the CDR3, the DNA is TGTGCCAGCAGCGTAGCGCAGGGGCCCGGGGAGCTGTTTTTT. Translating gives CASSVAQGPGELFF.

The V call is TRBV5-1, the J call TRBJ1-2; D ambiguous. Germline V CDR1 and CDR2: SGHRS, YFSETQ. CDR3 length: 12 amino acids. Trimming took 2 bases from V and 6 from J, leaving 8 bases between them. For the CDR3, the DNA is TGCGCCAGCAGCTTTGGAACAGATGGCTACACCTTC. Translating it yields CASSFGTDGYTF.

This clonotype appeared a few times. V usage is TRBV20-1 and J usage is TRBJ2-7; 7 bases line up with TRBD1. CDR1 and CDR2 from the germline V gene are DFQATT and SNEGSKA (reference sequence). V dropped 0 bases and J dropped 6; count of bases not matched to a gene: 14. The CDR3 is 16 amino acids. CDR3: CSAREYVRQGTIEQYF. The CDR3, as DNA: TGCAGTGCTAGAGAATACGTCAGACAGGGAACGATCGAGCAGTACTTC.

In DNA form, the CDR3 reads TGCGCCAGCAGCTCACAAGGAACAGGGGTAGAGACCCAGTACTTC. It yields the protein CASSSQGTGVETQYF. The chain couples TRBV5-1 to TRBJ2-5; 7 bases match TRBD1. Germline CDR1 SGHRS, CDR2 YFSETQ. J lost 4 bases, V lost 3 bases, and 9 bases had no gene match. CDR3 length: 15 amino acids.

The table lists this clonotype with a few counts. CDR3 residues: CASSLRAGALAGPNEQFF. The CDR3 DNA sequence: TGCGCCAGCAGCTTGCGGGCAGGGGCTCTAGCGGGGCCTAATGAGCAGTTCTTC. The chain employs TRBV5-1 and TRBJ2-1; TRBD2 agrees at 9 bases. CDR1 is SGHRS, CDR2 YFSETQ, per germline. V gave up 1 base and J gave up 7 bases; unmatched junction bases: 15. The CDR3 extends over 18 amino acids.

This chain uses TRBV9 with TRBJ2-1, with D hard to call. This CDR3 is 18 amino acids long. V lost 4 bases, J lost 0 bases, and 20 bases lay in between. CDR1 SGDLS and CDR2 YYNGEE come from the germline V gene. The CDR3 is CASSPQGPAPSSYNEQFF. The CDR3 bases are TGTGCCAGCAGCCCACAAGGCCCAGCGCCAAGCTCCTACAATGAGCAGTTCTTC. The variable domain in full, with the rest retrieved from reference TRBV9 and TRBJ2-1, is DSGVTQTPKHLITATGQRVTLRCSPRSGDLSVYWYQQSLDQGLQFLIQYYNGEERAKGNILERFSAQQFPDLHSELNLSSLELGDSALYFCASSPQGPAPSSYNEQFFGPGTRLTVL.